This is a list of T cell receptor beta chains from one sample in a study of T-cell memory formation after mild COVID-19. TCRdb reprocessed the 5' RACE reads with MiXCR, giving one entry per CDR3 protein. The table shows fewer than 700,000 distinct CDR3 sequences, with about 20% occurring only once. Material: PBMCs or a T cell subset sorted from them (not recorded which). The receptors here all came from an adult woman who had mild COVID-19 (a few samples of this study predate the infection). Cell type and time point are not known. Both conserved end residues are part of each CDR3. Each record gives: D gene, J gene, V gene, clone size, CDR3 DNA, CDR3 protein. A D gene is named only where the DNA matches it firmly. Expanded clones get a size class; other rows say once, few or many, or leave the size out.

TRBD2	TRBJ2-5	TRBV7-2	few	TGTGCCAGCAGCTTAGGCAGCGGGGGGAAAGAGACCCAGTACTTC	CASSLGSGGKETQYF
TRBD1	TRBJ2-7	TRBV10-3	few	TGTGCCATCAGTGAGAGGGACAGGGGCTCCTACGAGCAGTACTTC	CAISERDRGSYEQYF
-	TRBJ2-3	TRBV20-1	few	TGCAGTGCTAGAGTAGGGGCTTACCGGTCCACAGATACGCAGTATTTT	CSARVGAYRSTDTQYF
TRBD1	TRBJ1-1	TRBV29-1	-	TGCAGCGTCGAAGAGGACAGGGGCCCGGGGGCTTTCTTT	CSVEEDRGPGAFF
TRBD1	TRBJ1-2	TRBV7-9	few	TGTGCCAGCAGCTTAGGGGACAGGATCCTCTATGGCTACACCTTC	CASSLGDRILYGYTF
TRBD2	TRBJ2-7	TRBV4-3	many	TGCGCCAGCAGCCAAGATAGCTTTGCGGGAGCATCCGAGCAGTACTTC	CASSQDSFAGASEQYF
-	TRBJ2-5	TRBV27	-	TGTGCCAGCAGTTTTGTGCCCGGCGAGACCCAGTACTTC	CASSFVPGETQYF
-	TRBJ1-1	TRBV6-6	few	TGTGCCAGCAGCCCTACTCCGGGACAATGGGGTGCTGAAGCTTTCTTT	CASSPTPGQWGAEAFF
TRBD1	TRBJ2-3	TRBV24-1	-	TGTGCCACCACTGAGACAGGGCGCACAGATACGCAGTATTTT	CATTETGRTDTQYF
-	TRBJ1-1	TRBV9	few	TGTGCCAGCAGCGTAGTATCGGGGGCTGGCACTGAAGCTTTCTTT	CASSVVSGAGTEAFF
-	TRBJ1-1	TRBV6-6	-	TGTGCCAGCAGTCCCCAAAGGACTGAAGCTTTCTTT	CASSPQRTEAFF
-	TRBJ2-4	TRBV21-1	few	TGTGCCAGCAGCAAAGGAGTAATAGCGGGGAGCGGAAACATTCAGTACTTC	CASSKGVIAGSGNIQYF
-	TRBJ1-2	TRBV7-9	-	TGTGCCAGCAGCTCCCTCCGTAGGTCCCGCTATGGCTACACCTTC	CASSSLRRSRYGYTF
-	TRBJ1-1	TRBV24-1	few	TGTGCCACCAGTGTTAAGGGGAACTGGGACACTGAAGCTTTCTTT	CATSVKGNWDTEAFF
-	TRBJ2-7	TRBV3-1	-	TGTGCCAGCAGCCCTGGGCAGGGGTCGTCCTACGAGCAGTACTTC	CASSPGQGSSYEQYF
-	TRBJ2-3	TRBV20-1	-	TGCAGTGCTAGAGGAGACACCCTTAGCACAGATACGCAGTATTTT	CSARGDTLSTDTQYF
-	TRBJ2-1	TRBV20-1	-	TGCAGTGCTAGGGTCGGAGGGTTTGTCTTC	CSARVGGFVF
-	TRBJ2-7	TRBV18	few	TGTGCCAGCTCACCGAGTGAGGGGGGCACCTACCTCTACGAGCAGCACTTC	CASSPSEGGTYLYEQHF
TRBD2	TRBJ2-3	TRBV5-5	-	TGTGCCAGCAGCTTGCCTAAACTAGCGGGAGGGACAGATACGCAGTATTTT	CASSLPKLAGGTDTQYF
-	TRBJ1-3	TRBV12-3/TRBV12-4	few	TGTGCCAGCACCTCTGGAAACACCATATATTTT	CASTSGNTIYF
-	TRBJ2-7	TRBV6-1	-	TGTGCCAGCAGTGAATATCTACTGGGACTCCAGACCTACGAGCAGTACTTC	CASSEYLLGLQTYEQYF
-	TRBJ1-1	TRBV13	once	TGTGCCAGCAGCCCTCAGGTGAGGGGAGAAGCTTTCTTT	CASSPQVRGEAFF
-	TRBJ1-6	TRBV27	few	TGTGCCAGCAGTTTATGGCTGTATAATTCACCCCTCCACTTT	CASSLWLYNSPLHF
-	TRBJ1-5	TRBV9	few	TGTGCCAGCAGCGTAGGTGGGGGGAATAGCAATCAGCCCCAGCATTTT	CASSVGGGNSNQPQHF
-	TRBJ2-1	TRBV7-9	few	TGTGCCAGCAGGGGCTCTCAGTATGAGCAGTTCTTC	CASRGSQYEQFF
TRBD1	TRBJ1-2	TRBV12-3/TRBV12-4	few	TGTGCCAGCAGTTCGACAGGGCATGGCTACACCTTC	CASSSTGHGYTF
-	TRBJ2-1	TRBV20-1	-	TGCAGTGCTAGATCACCGGGTGATAATGAGCAGTTCTTC	CSARSPGDNEQFF
-	TRBJ2-2	TRBV7-6	-	TGTGCCAGCAGCTTAGGACGTGTACCCGGGGAGCTGTTTTTT	CASSLGRVPGELFF
TRBD1	TRBJ1-1	TRBV12-3/TRBV12-4	few	TGTGCCAGCAGCACGACAGGGATCTCCTCTGTGGCTTTCTTT	CASSTTGISSVAFF
-	TRBJ1-2	TRBV12-3/TRBV12-4	many	TGTGCCAGCAGTTTAAGAGGGTTGGGCTATGGCTACACCTTC	CASSLRGLGYGYTF
-	TRBJ2-5	TRBV5-1	-	TGCGCCAGCAGCTTACAGGGCGGCTACGAAGAGACCCAGTACTTC	CASSLQGGYEETQYF
-	TRBJ2-1	TRBV7-6	few	TGTGCCAGCAGCCAAGGGTGGGAGCAGTTCTTC	CASSQGWEQFF
-	TRBJ1-5	TRBV5-5	few	TGTGCCAGCAGCTTTTTTCAGGGGAGCAATCAGCCCCAGCATTTT	CASSFFQGSNQPQHF
TRBD2	TRBJ2-3	TRBV6-5	-	TGTGCCAGCAGTTACTCTACTAGCGTGAGTAGCACAGATACGCAGTATTTT	CASSYSTSVSSTDTQYF
-	TRBJ1-1	TRBV12-3/TRBV12-4	-	TGTGCCAGCAGCCTATTTGGACAGTCCGACACTGAAGCTTTCTTT	CASSLFGQSDTEAFF
-	TRBJ2-7	TRBV24-1	few	TGTGCCACCAGTGATCCCCGACAGACCACCTACGAGCAGTACTTC	CATSDPRQTTYEQYF
-	TRBJ1-5	TRBV6-5	few	TGTGCCAGCAGCGGGGGCCTAGATCAGCCCCAGCATTTT	CASSGGLDQPQHF
-	TRBJ2-1	TRBV20-1	few	TGCAGTGCTAGGCCCTTTAGAGGGCCCGATGAGCAGTTCTTC	CSARPFRGPDEQFF
-	TRBJ2-3	TRBV6-2/TRBV6-3	few	TGTGCCAGCAGTTTCAGGAGGGTCGCAGATACGCAGTATTTT	CASSFRRVADTQYF
-	TRBJ2-2	TRBV24-1	many	TGTGCCACCAGTGATAACCGGGACTCTATCACCGGGGAGCTGTTTTTT	CATSDNRDSITGELFF
-	TRBJ2-7	TRBV7-6	-	TGTGCCAGCAGCTTAGCCCGGGACTCAGTGATCCACGAGCAGTACTTC	CASSLARDSVIHEQYF
-	TRBJ2-7	TRBV7-9	few	TGTGCCAGCAGCTCTGAATTACCGGGAGCCTACTACGAGCAGTACTTC	CASSSELPGAYYEQYF
-	TRBJ2-1	TRBV24-1	-	TGTGCCACCCGGTCGGCTAGCCGCAATGAGCAGTTCTTC	CATRSASRNEQFF
-	TRBJ2-3	TRBV12-3/TRBV12-4	-	TGTGCCAGCAGTAGATTTGTGAGGTTGGATACGCAGTATTTT	CASSRFVRLDTQYF
-	TRBJ2-7	TRBV24-1	-	TGTGCCACCAGTGATACATACGGCGAGCAGTACTTC	CATSDTYGEQYF